The present TCR beta chain was sequenced within a study of T cells in Graves' hyperthyroidism and ophthalmopathy. At the level of the study: Staff took peripheral blood when the initial diagnosis was made, before any treatment began.

The V segment lost 2 bases and the J segment 3 bases; nucleotides outside the gene matches: 7. Germline lookup yields CDR1 SGHDN and CDR2 FVKESK. This CDR3 has 17 residues. RNA transcripts yielded amplified TCR beta CDR3 regions. Primed by the HTBI set, a first-round RT-PCR was run on the TCR CDR3. TCRdb itself ran the multiplex PCR reads through MiXCR, one entry per CDR3 protein. The profile shows about 37,000 distinct CDR3 sequences, 52% of them singletons. The chain links TRBV14 to TRBJ2-6; 7 bases match TRBD2. Specimen: blood. The TCR originated in a man in his forties with Graves' ophthalmopathy. The CDR3 DNA follows: TGTGCCAGCAGCCAAAAACTCTGGGGGGGTGGGGCCAACGTCCTGACTTTC. Its translation is CASSQKLWGGGANVLTF. The whole variable domain, filled in from reference TRBV14 and TRBJ2-6, reads EAGVTQFPSHSVIEKGQTVTLRCDPISGHDNLYWYRRVMGKEIKFLLHFVKESKQDESGMPNNRFLAERTGGTYSTLKVQPAELEDSGVYFCASSQKLWGGGANVLTFGAGSRLTVL.